These 24 T cell receptor beta chains share one sample of origin, sequenced in a study of T cell responses to AZD1222 COVID-19 vaccine. Profiling relied on immunoSEQ multiplex PCR, and the TCRdb table lists in-frame clones only, not all of them. The sample lists around 150,000 clones; just over 90% were seen once. This material consisted of peripheral blood, taken 28 days after the second AZD1222 dose. These receptors came from an adult who received the AZD1222 COVID-19 vaccine.

This rearrangement joins TRBV14 to TRBJ1-1; TRBD1 might be the D (5 bases). V shed 8 bases and J shed 6 bases, with 13 bases lying between them. Germline V lookup: CDR1 SGHDN, CDR2 FVKESK. There are 12 residues in the CDR3. CDR3 bases: TGTGCCAGCGGTCCTGTAGGGGCTGAAGCTTTCTTT. As protein: CASGPVGAEAFF.

V usage is TRBV28 and J usage is TRBJ2-5; D ambiguous. The CDR3 has 14 residues. V was shortened by 2 bases and J by 3 bases, with 10 bases between the two germline ends. The germline CDR1 and CDR2 sequences are MDHEN and SYDVKM. Written as DNA, the CDR3 is TGTGCCAGCAGTTTAGGGATACCAGAAGAGACCCAGTACTTC. Amino acids: CASSLGIPEETQYF.

This sequence joins TRBV28 and TRBJ2-7; TRBD1 agrees at 7 bases. Germline-derived CDR1 and CDR2 are MDHEN and SYDVKM. The junction had 7 bases not matched to a gene; V was cut back by 5 bases and J by 12 bases. CDR3 size: 11 residues. DNA of the CDR3: TGTGCCAGCAGTGTAACAGGGGAACGGTACTTC. This sequence encodes CASSVTGERYF. The whole variable domain, filled in from reference TRBV28 and TRBJ2-7, reads DVKVTQSSRYLVKRTGEKVFLECVQDMDHENMFWYRQDPGLGLRLIYFSYDVKMKEKGDIPEGYSVSREKKERFSLILESASTNQTSMYLCASSVTGERYFGPGTRLTVT.

The chain recombines TRBV10-3 with TRBJ1-2; 8 bases are shared with TRBD1. This CDR3 is 16 amino acids long. With V trimmed by 6 bases and J by 1 base, 10 bases remained unmatched. In germline, CDR1 is ENHRY, CDR2 SYGVKD. Here the CDR3 reads CAIRATGDRLNYGYTF. The CDR3 nucleotides are TGTGCCATCAGAGCGACAGGGGATAGGCTTAACTATGGCTACACCTTC.

This clone has just one count. The V gene is TRBV6-5, the J gene TRBJ2-3; TRBD1 agrees at 9 bases. The CDR3 spans 15 residues. Germline-derived CDR1 and CDR2 are MNHEY and SVGAGI. Trimming at V came to 7 bases and at J to 2 bases, leaving 7 bases not matched to a gene. CDR3 bases: TGTGCCAGCACCGCGGACAGGGGCCTCACAGATACGCAGTATTTT. Translated: CASTADRGLTDTQYF.

CDR3 sequence reads: CASRQRSLAAEQYF. DNA for the CDR3: TGTGCCAGCAGGCAAAGAAGCCTAGCTGCCGAGCAGTACTTC. The chain is built from TRBV13 and TRBJ2-7; tentative D call: TRBD2 (5 bases). Germline CDR1 reads PRHDT; CDR2 reads FYEKMQ (reference sequence). Trimming cost V 6 bases and J 6 bases, with 18 bases left between them. This CDR3 is built from 14 residues.

This chain connects TRBV5-8 to TRBJ1-5; 8 nucleotides align to TRBD1. The V and J ends lost 4 bases and 7 bases, in that order; junction bases with no gene match: 10. The CDR3 extends over 15 amino acids. Germline V CDR1 and CDR2: SGHTS, YDEGEE. The CDR3 region has the DNA TGTGCCAGCAGCCCGCGGACAGGGAGAGACCAGCCCCAGCATTTT. Translated: CASSPRTGRDQPQHF.

The chain couples TRBV5-5 to TRBJ2-2; no clear D. This CDR3 has 15 residues. V dropped 0 bases and J dropped 5 bases, with 11 bases sitting between them. CDR1 is SGHKS and CDR2 is YYEKEE in the germline V gene (reference sequence). CDR3 bases: TGTGCCAGCAGCTTGGAAGAGAGAAGGACCGGGGAGCTGTTTTTT. Its translation is CASSLEERRTGELFF.

The chain employs TRBV5-1 and TRBJ1-1, with 7 nucleotides matching TRBD1. Germline V gives CDR1 SGHRS, CDR2 YFSETQ. Trimming cost V 4 bases and J 2 bases; bases outside gene matches: 8. The CDR3 has 15 amino acids. The CDR3 DNA reads as TGCGCCAGCAGCAAGGGACAGCTAATCAACACTGAAGCTTTCTTT. As protein: CASSKGQLINTEAFF.

V and J are TRBV4-3 and TRBJ2-7; weak D call: TRBD1 (7 bases). Trimming pared 0 bases from V and 5 bases from J, leaving 17 bases between. The CDR3 sequence is 16 residues long. Germline V lookup: CDR1 LGHNA, CDR2 YSLEER. This CDR3 is CASSQDLGRGANEQYF. The CDR3, as DNA: TGCGCCAGCAGCCAAGATTTGGGCAGGGGGGCGAACGAGCAGTACTTC.

The chain is built from TRBV30 and TRBJ1-1; D is undetermined. This CDR3 has 13 amino acids. In germline, CDR1 is GTSNPN, CDR2 SVGIG (reference sequence). V lost 3 bases, J lost 2 bases, and 10 bases lay in between. CDR3 nucleotide sequence: TGTGCCTGGAGGACCAGGACCAACACTGAAGCTTTCTTT. Its translation: CAWRTRTNTEAFF.

In its sample, this clone was seen once. The rearrangement uses TRBV19 and TRBJ1-4, with 8 bases matching TRBD1. The CDR3 is 14 residues long. The germline V gene has CDR1 LNHDA and CDR2 SQIVND (reference sequence). V shed 8 bases, J shed 6 bases, and the junction held 8 bases outside the gene matches. CDR3 bases: TGTGCCAGTTCCCCGGGACAGGTGGATGAAAAACTGTTTTTT. This translates into CASSPGQVDEKLFF. The entire variable domain, with the rest obtained from reference TRBV19 and TRBJ1-4, is as follows: DGGITQSPKYLFRKEGQNVTLSCEQNLNHDAMYWYRQDPGQGLRLIYYSQIVNDFQKGDIAEGYSVSREKKESFPLTVTSAQKNPTAFYLCASSPGQVDEKLFFGSGTQLSVL.

J is TRBJ2-7 and V is TRBV2; perhaps TRBD2 as D (6 bases). The germline V gene has CDR1 SNHLY and CDR2 FYNNEI. V was trimmed by 2 bases and J by 2 bases, leaving 22 bases between them. The CDR3 totals 18 residues. The CDR3 loop reads CASSEPLDGRRRAYEQYF. The CDR3 DNA is TGTGCCAGCAGTGAACCCCTCGACGGACGGAGGAGGGCCTACGAGCAGTACTTC. The variable domain in full, completed from reference TRBV2 and TRBJ2-7, reads EPEVTQTPSHQVTQMGQEVILRCVPISNHLYFYWYRQILGQKVEFLVSFYNNEISEKSEIFDDQFSVERPDGSNFTLKIRSTKLEDSAMYFCASSEPLDGRRRAYEQYFGPGTRLTVT.

The J gene is TRBJ1-2, the V gene TRBV3-1 (or the pseudogene TRBV3-2); 8 bases align to TRBD1. The CDR3 is 14 residues long. Germline V gene data show CDR1 as LGHDT and CDR2 as YNNKEL (reference sequence). Unmatched junction bases numbered 9, after V lost 4 bases and J lost 8 bases. The CDR3 is CASSPISQGGGYTF. CDR3 DNA sequence: TGTGCCAGCAGCCCTATCTCACAGGGGGGCGGCTACACCTTC.

The genes are TRBV5-4 and TRBJ1-3; 7 bases align to TRBD1. CDR1 and CDR2 from the germline V gene are SGHNT and YYREEE (reference sequence). This CDR3 has 14 amino acids. Germline trimming cut 4 bases from V and 7 bases from J; bases unmatched to any gene: 8. CDR3 nucleotide sequence: TGTGCCAGCAGCCCCTCAGGGGGAATTAACACCATATATTTT. Its protein product is CASSPSGGINTIYF. Full variable domain (remainder filled in from reference TRBV5-4 and TRBJ1-3): ETGVTQSPTHLIKTRGQQVTLRCSSQSGHNTVSWYQQALGQGPQFIFQYYREEENGRGNFPPRFSGLQFPNYSSELNVNALELDDSALYLCASSPSGGINTIYFGEGSWLTVV.

This clone was picked up one time. The chain is built from TRBV27 and TRBJ1-1; D uncertain. There are 13 residues in the CDR3. Trimming removed 6 bases from V and 3 bases from J, with 11 bases in between. Germline lookup yields CDR1 MNHEY and CDR2 SMNVEV (reference sequence). The DNA for the CDR3 is TGTGCCAGCAGAGCGAGTCGGGACACTGAAGCTTTCTTT. Translation: CASRASRDTEAFF.

V gene TRBV19 combines with J gene TRBJ2-5; D remains unclear. V was trimmed by 0 bases and J by 5 bases, leaving 13 bases between them. Per germline, CDR1 LNHDA and CDR2 SQIVND (reference sequence). CDR3 length: 15 residues. The CDR3 coding sequence is TGTGCCAGTAGTATAGATTCAGGCAGGTCGGAGACCCAGTACTTC. Protein sequence: CASSIDSGRSETQYF.

The chain combines TRBV30 with TRBJ1-4; no firm D call. V dropped 1 base and J dropped 8 bases, with 8 bases sitting between them. CDR1 and CDR2 from the germline V gene are GTSNPN and SVGIG (reference sequence). The CDR3 length is 12 residues. This CDR3 is CAWSDKGEKLFF. The CDR3 nucleotides are TGTGCCTGGAGTGATAAGGGCGAAAAACTGTTTTTT.

V gene TRBV30 combines with J gene TRBJ2-7; D not resolved. V was clipped by 0 bases and J by 2 bases, with 2 bases between them. The germline CDR1 and CDR2 sequences are GTSNPN and SVGIG (reference sequence). CDR3 length equals 11 residues. CDR3 coding DNA: TGTGCCTGGAGTGTCACCTACGAGCAGTACTTC. This sequence encodes CAWSVTYEQYF.

The chain links TRBV28 to TRBJ1-1; D is unresolved. Trimming stripped 8 bases from V and 1 base from J, with 8 bases between. The CDR3 extends over 12 amino acids. Germline V gene data show CDR1 as MDHEN and CDR2 as SYDVKM. The CDR3 region is CASQWENTEAFF. CDR3 coding DNA: TGTGCCAGCCAATGGGAGAACACTGAAGCTTTCTTT.

The sample holds a few counts of this clone. The V and J genes are TRBV10-2 and TRBJ1-2; the D is unclear. Trimming removed 8 bases at V and 2 bases at J, with 12 bases between. The CDR3 loop spans 13 amino acids. The V gene's germline CDR1 is WSHSY and CDR2 SAAADI. The CDR3 region is CASAEEPNYGYTF. Here the CDR3 DNA reads TGCGCCAGCGCCGAAGAACCGAACTATGGCTACACCTTC.

J is TRBJ1-2 and V is TRBV6-1; possibly TRBD1 for D (5 bases). Germline V gene sequence: CDR1 MNHNS, CDR2 SASEGT. The CDR3 contains 13 residues. The V end lost 2 bases, the J end lost 6 bases, and 10 bases lay between the germline ends. CDR3 amino acids: CASSEQGRNGYTF. The CDR3 DNA is TGTGCCAGCAGTGAACAGGGTCGCAATGGCTACACCTTC.

Here the CDR3 reads CASKGYITGNNEQFF. Written as DNA, the CDR3 is TGTGCCAGCAAGGGTTATATAACTGGGAACAATGAGCAGTTCTTC. The chain uses TRBV28 and TRBJ2-1; D remains unclear. V lost 7 bases and J lost 5, with 18 bases in between. The CDR3 is 15 amino acids. The germline CDR1 and CDR2 sequences are MDHEN and SYDVKM.

This clone was detected only once. The chain combines TRBV27 with TRBJ1-2; D perhaps matches TRBD1 (5 bases). V lost 6 bases to trimming and J lost 2 bases, with 10 bases between them. Germline CDR1 reads MNHEY; CDR2 reads SMNVEV (reference sequence). The CDR3 length is 13 residues. The CDR3 here is CASSRDGNYGYTF. The DNA of the CDR3 is TGTGCCAGCAGCAGGGACGGCAACTATGGCTACACCTTC.